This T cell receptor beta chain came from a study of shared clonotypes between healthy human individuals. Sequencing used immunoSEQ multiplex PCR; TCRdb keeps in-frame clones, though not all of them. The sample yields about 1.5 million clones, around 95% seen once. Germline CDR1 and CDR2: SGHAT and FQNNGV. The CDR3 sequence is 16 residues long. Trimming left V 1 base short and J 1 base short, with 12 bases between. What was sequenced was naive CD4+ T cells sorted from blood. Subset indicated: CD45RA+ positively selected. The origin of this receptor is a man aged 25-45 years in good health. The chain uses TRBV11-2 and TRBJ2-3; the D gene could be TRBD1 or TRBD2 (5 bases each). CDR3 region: CASSLGTGAGTDTQYF. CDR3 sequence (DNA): TGTGCCAGCAGCTTAGGGACCGGGGCAGGCACAGATACGCAGTATTTT.